The present T cell receptor (beta chain) was sequenced within a study of identical twins. TCRdb called the 5' RACE reads again in MiXCR, with one record for every CDR3 protein. The sample records 350,000 to 450,000 distinct CDR3 sequences, approximately 17% being singletons. Input material: naive T cells sorted from blood. This TCR was sampled from a man aged 45 to 65 in good health.

CDR3 loop: CASSYGTEYYNEQFF. CDR3 DNA: TGTGCCAGCAGCTACGGGACAGAATACTACAATGAGCAGTTCTTC. This chain connects TRBV12-3 or TRBV12-4 to TRBJ2-1; 7 nucleotides match TRBD1. This CDR3 is built from 15 residues. Trimming cost V 6 bases and J 3 bases; bases outside gene matches: 8.